A selection of T cell receptor beta chains follows, all from one sample in a study of CD8 T cells in ankylosing spondylitis. TCRdb independently ran MiXCR on the 5' RACE reads; one entry per CDR3 protein. Counted here are around 770,000 distinct CDR3 sequences, roughly 19% occurring once; the ten biggest clones make up under 20%. Sequencing was done on a sample of blood, either unsorted or a sorted T cell fraction (not recorded which). These receptors all stem from a male donor with ankylosing spondylitis. Both conserved end residues are part of each CDR3. A D gene is named only where the DNA matches it firmly. Size is stated for part of the rows, as once, few or many counts, or as a class when the clone is expanded.

TRBV7-9	TRBJ2-7	TRBD1	few	TGTGCCAGCAGCTTAACCGGGACAGGGGGCTACGAGCAGTACTTC	CASSLTGTGGYEQYF
TRBV7-9	TRBJ2-1	TRBD1	NA	TGTGCCAGCAGCTCAACTACAGGGGTCCGGTCCTACAATGAGCAGTTCTTC	CASSSTTGVRSYNEQFF
TRBV20-1	TRBJ2-7	NA	few	TGCAGTGCTAGCGGGGGGCAAAGCTACGAGCAGTACTTC	CSASGGQSYEQYF
TRBV7-2	TRBJ1-3	TRBD1	few	TGTGCCAGCAGCTTAGTTACAGGGGCTCTCTCTGGAAACACCATATATTTT	CASSLVTGALSGNTIYF
TRBV6-1	TRBJ2-7	NA	NA	TGTGCCAGCATGCAGGGCTCCACCTACGAGCAGTACTTC	CASMQGSTYEQYF
TRBV7-8	TRBJ2-1	TRBD2	NA	TGTGCCAGCAGCCCCGCGACTAGCGCATCCAATGAGCAGTTCTTC	CASSPATSASNEQFF
TRBV12-3/TRBV12-4	TRBJ2-3	TRBD1	many	TGTGCCAGCAGTCTAGACAGGGGGCCAGATACGCAGTATTTT	CASSLDRGPDTQYF
TRBV20-1	TRBJ1-4	NA	few	TGCAGTGCTAGAGATCAAATAGGGGACACCCGCGAAAAACTGTTTTTT	CSARDQIGDTREKLFF
TRBV12-3/TRBV12-4	TRBJ2-3	TRBD2	NA	TGTACCAGCAGTTTAAGGACTAGCGGGAGAGGGCCAGATACGCAGTATTTT	CTSSLRTSGRGPDTQYF
TRBV11-2	TRBJ1-1	NA	few	TGTGCCAGCAGCCAACGACGGGGGGCCATCCCCGTTTTTGGTATCGCGGTCTTT	CASSQRRGAIPVFGIAVF
TRBV29-1	TRBJ2-7	NA	NA	TGCAGCGTCCAATGGGGGGAGAGCTACTACGAGCAGTACTTC	CSVQWGESYYEQYF
TRBV25-1	TRBJ1-1	NA	NA	TGTGCCAGCAGTGAAAGAGGGTTGGGGAACACTGAAGCTTTCTTT	CASSERGLGNTEAFF
TRBV11-2	TRBJ2-3	NA	few	TGTGCCAGCAGCTTAAGACTAGTGGGTGGTACAGATACGCAGTATTTT	CASSLRLVGGTDTQYF
TRBV5-1	TRBJ2-7	TRBD1	NA	TGCGCCAGCAGCTTGGTCGTAGGGGGCGCATTAGGTGGCGAGCAGTACTTC	CASSLVVGGALGGEQYF
TRBV7-9	TRBJ2-1	NA	many	TGTGCCAGCAGCGATTACAATGAGCAGTTCTTC	CASSDYNEQFF
TRBV12-3/TRBV12-4	TRBJ2-3	NA	NA	TGTGCCAGCAGTTTCGATTTGAGCACAGATACGCAGTATTTT	CASSFDLSTDTQYF
TRBV7-7	TRBJ2-1	NA	NA	TGTGCCAGCAGTTTAGAAGGGACGACAAATGAGCAGTTCTTC	CASSLEGTTNEQFF
TRBV2	TRBJ2-1	NA	NA	TGTGCCAGCAGTGACGGAGGAGCACCTCAGCAGTTCTTC	CASSDGGAPQQFF
TRBV12-3/TRBV12-4	TRBJ2-1	TRBD2	many	TGTGCCAGCAGTTTTAGCGGGAGCTCCTACAATGAGCAGTTCTTC	CASSFSGSSYNEQFF
TRBV27	TRBJ2-3	NA	NA	TGTACCAGCAGTTTAGGTAGTTATGGGGATACGCAGTATTTT	CTSSLGSYGDTQYF
TRBV30	TRBJ1-2	NA	NA	TGTGCCTGGAGTCGTTTGCCAGGAGCTAACTATGGCTACACCTTC	CAWSRLPGANYGYTF
TRBV2	TRBJ1-1	TRBD1	many	TGTGCCAGCAGTTTGGACAGGGCCACTGAAGCTTTCTTT	CASSLDRATEAFF
TRBV5-1	TRBJ2-3	NA	few	TGCGCCAGCAGCCTATACAGGACAGATACGCAGTATTTT	CASSLYRTDTQYF
TRBV20-1	TRBJ2-7	TRBD1	few	TGCAGTGCTAGGACAGGGGACCCCTACGAGCAGTACTTC	CSARTGDPYEQYF
TRBV5-1	TRBJ2-1	TRBD2	NA	TGCGCCAGCAGCTCGTCCGGGACTACCAGTTTAGATGAGCAGTTCTTC	CASSSSGTTSLDEQFF
TRBV29-1	TRBJ1-2	NA	NA	TGCAGCGTTGCTCCAGAGAACAACTATGGCTACACCTTC	CSVAPENNYGYTF
TRBV6-5	TRBJ2-2	NA	NA	TGTGCCAGCAGTTACACGGGGAGAGGGGGTGGCACCGGGGAGCTGTTTTTT	CASSYTGRGGGTGELFF
TRBV7-9	TRBJ1-1	NA	NA	TGTGCCAGCAGCCCCAGTTGGGGGACCACTGAAGCTTTCTTT	CASSPSWGTTEAFF
TRBV29-1	TRBJ2-2	TRBD1	few	TGCAGCGTTTCGGGACAGGGGACCGGGGAGCTGTTTTTT	CSVSGQGTGELFF
TRBV5-1	TRBJ1-1	TRBD1	few	TGCGCCAGCAGCTACTGGACAGGGTATACTGAAGCTTTCTTT	CASSYWTGYTEAFF
TRBV11-1	TRBJ2-7	NA	few	TGTGCCAGCAGCTTAGAAGGACTCAGCTCCTACGAGCAGTACTTC	CASSLEGLSSYEQYF